This passage covers 29 T cell receptor beta chains from one sample sequenced in a study of T-cell memory formation after mild COVID-19. One entry per CDR3 protein results from TCRdb running MiXCR on the 5' RACE reads. In the table there are some 150,000 distinct CDR3 sequences, 19% of which are singletons. The sequencing sample was made of PBMCs or a T cell subset sorted from them (not recorded which). Every receptor here comes from an adult woman who had mild COVID-19 (a few samples of this study predate the infection). Cell type and time point are not known.

The rearrangement links TRBV24-1 to TRBJ2-1; D call uncertain. V was cut by 3 bases and J by 7 bases, with 15 bases left in between. This CDR3 comprises 15 residues. The germline V gene encodes CDR1 KGHDR and CDR2 SFDVKD. CDR3 coding DNA: TGTGCCACCAGTGATACTTTGCTCCCTCTTAATGAGCAGTTCTTC. Its protein product is CATSDTLLPLNEQFF.

This sequence joins TRBV29-1 and TRBJ1-5, with D hard to call. CDR1 and CDR2 from the germline V gene are SQVTM and ANQGSEA. V lost 6 bases and J lost 3, with 6 bases in between. The CDR3 has 11 amino acids. CDR3 amino acids: CSVGDNQPQHF. Written as DNA, the CDR3 is TGCAGCGTAGGAGACAATCAGCCCCAGCATTTT.

The chain recombines TRBV2 with TRBJ1-5, with TRBD1 as a possible D gene (6 bases). Germline V CDR1 and CDR2: SNHLY, FYNNEI. V was shortened by 6 bases and J by 5 bases, with 20 bases between the two germline ends. The CDR3 runs 16 residues. CDR3: CASSAGAGARDQPQHF. CDR3 coding DNA: TGTGCCAGCAGCGCAGGGGCAGGGGCTAGGGATCAGCCCCAGCATTTT.

V and J are TRBV24-1 and TRBJ1-2; 8 bases are shared with TRBD1. Germline CDR1 KGHDR, CDR2 SFDVKD. This CDR3 has 14 residues. J gave up 6 bases and V 1 base, and 3 bases lay outside the gene matches. The chain's CDR3 is CATSDFGQGHGYTF. CDR3 sequence (DNA): TGTGCCACCAGTGATTTCGGACAGGGTCATGGCTACACCTTC.

This clonotype showed up many times. This sequence joins TRBV7-9 and TRBJ2-7, with D uncertain. The germline V gene has CDR1 SEHNR and CDR2 FQNEAQ (reference sequence). V was pared by 0 bases and J by 6 bases, with 15 bases between. The CDR3 is 15 residues long. In DNA form, the CDR3 reads TGTGCCAGCAGCTTAGCGGCATGGCCCGCTGTCGAGCAGTACTTC. Translating it yields CASSLAAWPAVEQYF. Full variable domain (missing parts from reference TRBV7-9 and TRBJ2-7): DTGVSQNPRHKITKRGQNVTFRCDPISEHNRLYWYRQTLGQGPEFLTYFQNEAQLEKSRLLSDRFSAERPKGSFSTLEIQRTEQGDSAMYLCASSLAAWPAVEQYFGPGTRLTVT.

This clonotype was counted between two and nine times. The rearrangement joins TRBV7-3 to TRBJ2-5, with 14 bases matching TRBD2. Trimming took 3 bases from V and 4 from J; bases not matched to a gene: 7. The CDR3 has 17 residues. Germline CDR1 is SGHTA and CDR2 is FQGTGA. As DNA, the CDR3 is TGTGCCAGCAGCTTGGGGACTAGCGGGAGATCAGGAGAGACCCAGTACTTC. This codes for CASSLGTSGRSGETQYF.

This clonotype was detected many times. The rearrangement joins TRBV25-1 to TRBJ2-7; D is uncertain. Trimming took 3 bases from V and 8 from J, leaving 11 bases between them. This CDR3 is 12 amino acids long. Germline CDR1 reads MGHDK; CDR2 reads SYGVNS. In DNA, the CDR3 is TGTGCCAGCAGTGACCCCCAAGGGAAGCAGTACTTC. This encodes CASSDPQGKQYF.

The rearrangement links TRBV20-1 to TRBJ1-2, with a weak D call TRBD1 (5 bases). This CDR3 has 15 residues. V gave up 0 bases and J gave up 0 bases, with 11 bases separating them. Germline V gives CDR1 DFQATT, CDR2 SNEGSKA (reference sequence). CDR3 region: CSARDHGHPNYGYTF. CDR3 nucleotides: TGCAGTGCTAGAGATCACGGACACCCTAACTATGGCTACACCTTC.

Only a few counts were recorded for this clonotype. This sequence joins TRBV5-1 and TRBJ2-1; D is possibly TRBD2 (6 bases). CDR3 size: 14 residues. CDR1 and CDR2 (germline): SGHRS, YFSETQ. The V end lost 5 bases, the J end lost 8 bases, and 17 bases lay between the germline ends. As DNA, the CDR3 is TGCGCCAGCAGTACGGGTGGCAGGGACTATGAGCAGTTCTTC. It yields the protein CASSTGGRDYEQFF.

This clonotype was recorded a few times. The rearrangement joins TRBV11-2 to TRBJ2-1; D may correspond to TRBD1 or TRBD2 (6 bases each). V lost 5 bases, J lost 5 bases, and 13 bases lay in between. CDR1 and CDR2 (germline): SGHAT, FQNNGV. The CDR3 has 14 amino acids. The CDR3 bases are TGTGCCAGCAGCCCACCGGGGGCCAACAATGAGCAGTTCTTC. It encodes CASSPPGANNEQFF.

The rearrangement links TRBV7-9 to TRBJ2-7; D gene uncertain. The germline V and J ends were trimmed by 1 base and 0 bases, with 7 bases remaining between them. CDR3 size: 14 residues. Germline V gene lookup returns CDR1 SEHNR and CDR2 FQNEAQ (reference sequence). The CDR3 loop is CASSLEVRSYEQYF. The CDR3 DNA sequence: TGTGCCAGCAGCTTAGAGGTTCGCTCCTACGAGCAGTACTTC.

The chain recombines TRBV4-3 with TRBJ2-4; D not certain. Trimming left V 0 bases short and J 0 bases short, with 15 bases between. This CDR3 is 18 amino acids long. Germline-derived CDR1 and CDR2 are LGHNA and YSLEER. This chain's CDR3 is CASSQDGAGGLAKNIQYF. The CDR3 DNA is TGCGCCAGCAGCCAAGATGGTGCAGGCGGTCTAGCCAAAAACATTCAGTACTTC.

This rearrangement joins TRBV10-3 to TRBJ1-3; D is perhaps TRBD1 (5 bases). The germline V and J ends were trimmed by 2 bases and 4 bases, with 15 bases remaining between them. The germline gives CDR1 ENHRY, CDR2 SYGVKD. This CDR3 is built from 16 residues. The CDR3 nucleotides read TGTGCCATCAGTGAGCCCTACGGGGCTGGAGGAAACACCATATATTTT. As protein: CAISEPYGAGGNTIYF.

The chain has TRBV2 and TRBJ1-2; 8 nucleotides match TRBD1. CDR1 is SNHLY, CDR2 FYNNEI, per germline. V lost 7 bases, J lost 5 bases, and 6 bases stayed unmatched. This CDR3 is built from 13 residues. This CDR3 is CASTPGTGYGYTF. CDR3 DNA sequence: TGTGCCAGCACTCCAGGGACAGGTTATGGCTACACCTTC.

This clonotype was counted a few times. This chain connects TRBV6-2 or TRBV6-3 to TRBJ2-2; TRBD1 might be the D (6 bases). Trimming shortened V by 6 bases and J by 0 bases, and 14 bases separated the two germline ends. Per germline, CDR1 MNHEY and CDR2 SVGEGT. The length of the CDR3 is 16 residues. This chain's CDR3 is CASSKDRRPNTGELFF. As DNA, the CDR3 is TGTGCCAGCAGCAAGGACAGAAGGCCGAACACCGGGGAGCTGTTTTTT.

This chain connects TRBV5-1 to TRBJ2-3; D possibly corresponds to TRBD2 (6 bases). Deletions cut 5 bases from V and 0 bases from J, with 16 bases between. The CDR3 covers 16 residues. Germline CDR1 SGHRS, CDR2 YFSETQ. CDR3 sequence (DNA): TGCGCCAGCAGGCCCGCAGGAGGGAGTAGCACAGATACGCAGTATTTT. Amino acids: CASRPAGGSSTDTQYF.

This rearrangement joins TRBV20-1 to TRBJ1-6, with 8 nucleotides matching TRBD1. Germline CDR1 and CDR2: DFQATT and SNEGSKA (reference sequence). The length of the CDR3 is 14 residues. The ends lost 2 bases at V and 8 bases at J; junction bases unmatched: 5. The chain's CDR3 is CSARPGQGDSPLHF. The DNA for the CDR3 is TGCAGTGCTAGACCTGGACAGGGAGATTCACCCCTCCACTTT.

This clonotype has only a few counts. The rearrangement links TRBV20-1 to TRBJ2-1; no reliable D call. Looked up from germline, CDR1 is DFQATT and CDR2 is SNEGSKA (reference sequence). Trimming pared 8 bases from V and 6 bases from J, leaving 17 bases between. CDR3 size: 13 residues. As DNA, the CDR3 is TGCAGTTTCTCGCGGAGTCCCCCCAATGAGCAGTTCTTC. As protein: CSFSRSPPNEQFF.

This clonotype was seen repeatedly, ten times or more. This rearrangement joins TRBV25-1 to TRBJ2-7; D is undetermined. Trimming removed 6 bases from V and 7 bases from J, with 10 bases in between. The CDR3 sequence is 11 residues long. The germline gives CDR1 MGHDK, CDR2 SYGVNS. CDR3 loop: CASSFGGEQYF. The CDR3 DNA reads as TGTGCCAGCAGCTTCGGTGGAGAGCAGTACTTC.

The chain employs TRBV12-3 or TRBV12-4 and TRBJ2-6, with 9 bases matching TRBD1. V gave up 6 bases and J gave up 8 bases; unmatched junction bases: 5. The CDR3 is 14 residues long. The CDR3 here is CASSPGTGSNVLTF. Here the CDR3 DNA reads TGTGCCAGCAGCCCTGGGACAGGGTCCAACGTCCTGACTTTC.

The rearrangement uses TRBV11-3 and TRBJ2-1; the D call may be TRBD1 or TRBD2 (5 bases each). The CDR3 length is 20 residues. Trimming removed 4 bases at V and 0 bases at J, with 25 bases between. Germline CDR1 SGHNT, CDR2 YENEEA. The CDR3 sequence is CASSSIFPGPSSSSYNEQFF. The CDR3 DNA follows: TGTGCCAGCAGCTCTATTTTTCCGGGGCCCTCATCAAGCTCCTACAATGAGCAGTTCTTC.

The chain joins TRBV11-2 to TRBJ2-1, with D perhaps matching TRBD2 (6 bases). Trimming shortened V by 5 bases and J by 1 base, and 12 bases separated the two germline ends. CDR3 length equals 15 residues. Germline-derived CDR1 and CDR2 are SGHAT and FQNNGV. Written as DNA, the CDR3 is TGTGCCAGCAGCCCTCTCCGGGAGTCCTACAATGAGCAGTTCTTC. Amino acids: CASSPLRESYNEQFF.

The sample holds a few counts of this clonotype. The rearrangement links TRBV12-3 or TRBV12-4 to TRBJ1-1; the D gene is possibly TRBD1 (6 bases). This CDR3 region has 14 residues. Trimming left V 6 bases short and J 2 bases short, with 13 bases between. The CDR3 DNA reads TGTGCCAGCAGAGCCGGGACACTCAACACTGAAGCTTTCTTT. As protein: CASRAGTLNTEAFF.

The chain joins TRBV30 to TRBJ1-1, with 10 bases lining up with TRBD1. After removal of 3 bases from V and 10 bases from J, the junction contained 8 bases not matched to a gene. The CDR3 totals 13 residues. Germline V gives CDR1 GTSNPN, CDR2 SVGIG (reference sequence). This CDR3 is CAWRWTGGKGAFF. For the CDR3, the DNA is TGTGCCTGGAGGTGGACAGGGGGGAAAGGAGCTTTCTTT.

J is TRBJ2-2 and V is TRBV5-1, with D perhaps TRBD2 (5 bases). The CDR3 length is 15 residues. Germline CDR1 SGHRS, CDR2 YFSETQ. The germline V and J ends were trimmed by 1 base and 10 bases, with 17 bases remaining between them. CDR3 sequence reads: CASSLFRLGETELFF. The CDR3 nucleotides read TGCGCCAGCAGCTTGTTTCGTCTCGGGGAGACGGAGCTGTTTTTT.

This clonotype has just a few counts. The V gene is TRBV29-1, the J gene TRBJ2-5; no clear D. CDR1 and CDR2 from the germline V gene are SQVTM and ANQGSEA. The CDR3 extends over 12 amino acids. The V end was cut by 7 bases, the J end by 4 bases, with 13 bases between. CDR3 sequence: CSALGVLETQYF. CDR3 DNA sequence: TGCAGCGCGCTAGGTGTTTTAGAGACCCAGTACTTC.

This clonotype was seen once. This chain joins TRBV5-1 and TRBJ1-4; tentative D call: TRBD1 (5 bases). This CDR3 has 13 amino acids. CDR1 and CDR2 (germline): SGHRS, YFSETQ. V lost 0 bases, J lost 7 bases, and 7 bases lay in between. Here the CDR3 reads CASSLEGVEKLFF. The CDR3, as DNA: TGCGCCAGCAGCTTGGAAGGGGTTGAAAAACTGTTTTTT.

This clonotype occurred many times. The gene calls are TRBV12-3 or TRBV12-4 and TRBJ2-7, with 9 bases identical to TRBD1. There are 15 residues in the CDR3. The trim removed 5 bases at V and 3 bases at J, leaving 8 bases unmatched. CDR3 in DNA: TGTGCCAGCAGTGAGGCCGGGACAGGGATCTACGAGCAGTACTTC. This sequence encodes CASSEAGTGIYEQYF.

The CDR3 region has the DNA TGTGCCACCGGGGCAGACAGGCGGAGGACGGGGGGCGCCTACAATGAGCAGTTCTTC. It yields the protein CATGADRRRTGGAYNEQFF. The chain joins TRBV24-1 to TRBJ2-1; perhaps TRBD2 as D (7 bases). Trimming left V 9 bases short and J 2 bases short, with 28 bases between. The CDR3 runs to 19 residues. Germline values: CDR1 KGHDR, CDR2 SFDVKD.